This T cell receptor beta chain is from a study of T cells in Graves' hyperthyroidism and ophthalmopathy. Amplification of TCR beta CDR3 regions used RNA as the template. A first-round RT-PCR of the TCR CDR3 used the HTBI primer set. TCRdb independently ran MiXCR on the multiplex PCR reads; one entry per CDR3 protein. The table includes around 500,000 distinct CDR3 sequences, 14% detected once. General study findings and limits: Most expanded thyroid clonotypes above 0.001 recurred in blood. Patients with ophthalmopathy were separated from those with stable hyperthyroidism by a 13 V-J model.

On this clonotype: The target antigen is unknown.

Looked up from germline, CDR1 is GTSNPN and CDR2 is SVGIG (reference sequence). This CDR3 is 14 amino acids long. V was pared by 1 base and J by 4 bases, with 5 bases of the junction left unmatched. Clinical symptoms, serum thyroxine and TRAb, thyroid ultrasound and orbital computed tomography together formed the diagnostic basis. The V gene is TRBV30, the J gene TRBJ2-7, with 9 bases that match TRBD2. The sequenced material came from blood. The source is a middle-aged woman with Graves' hyperthyroidism. DNA of the CDR3: TGTGCCTGGAGTGGGTCTAGCGGGAAGTACGAGCAGTACTTC. Residues: CAWSGSSGKYEQYF.